Below, 9 T cell receptor beta chains from the same sample are listed, as sequenced in a study of shared clonotypes between healthy human individuals. The assay was immunoSEQ multiplex PCR, and TCRdb's table has in-frame clones only and misses some. Among 2 million to 2.5 million clones, almost 96% were seen once, and the ten largest hold roughly 0.13%. Sequencing was performed on naive CD4+ T cells sorted from blood. Subset defined: CD45RA+ positively selected. All receptors derive from a man between 18 and 29 years old in good health.

In its sample, this clone was seen once. V and J are TRBV6-1 and TRBJ2-7; either TRBD1 or TRBD2 may fit D (5 bases each). The CDR3 contains 14 residues. Per the germline V gene, CDR1 is MNHNS and CDR2 is SASEGT. The ends were cut back, 3 bases at V and 2 bases at J, with 11 bases in the middle. This CDR3 is CASSEWDGTYEQYF. CDR3 nucleotides: TGTGCCAGCAGTGAGTGGGACGGAACCTACGAGCAGTACTTC.

This clone was seen only once. This chain joins TRBV11-2 and TRBJ2-7; 13 positions agree with TRBD2. Trimming cost V 6 bases and J 3 bases; bases outside gene matches: 11. The CDR3 totals 17 residues. The germline V gene encodes CDR1 SGHAT and CDR2 FQNNGV. The CDR3 nucleotides read TGTGCCAGCAGTCTTACCTCCGGGACTAGCGGGAACTACGAGCAGTACTTC. This encodes CASSLTSGTSGNYEQYF.

The J gene is TRBJ1-2, the V gene TRBV28; weak D call: TRBD1 (5 bases). V dropped 3 bases and J dropped 3 bases, with 20 bases sitting between them. This CDR3 comprises 17 residues. Germline CDR1 reads MDHEN; CDR2 reads SYDVKM. Here the CDR3 reads CASSFRAGSGLDYGYTF. For the CDR3, the DNA is TGTGCCAGCAGTTTTCGGGCAGGGAGCGGGTTGGACTATGGCTACACCTTC.

The chain combines TRBV28 with TRBJ2-7; either TRBD1 or TRBD2 may supply D (5 bases each). The CDR3 sequence is 16 residues long. Looked up from germline, CDR1 is MDHEN and CDR2 is SYDVKM. The V and J ends lost 6 bases and 5 bases respectively, with 23 bases between them. The CDR3 sequence is CASSPGTARPLHEQYF. Here the CDR3 DNA reads TGTGCCAGCAGCCCCGGGACGGCTAGACCCCTCCACGAGCAGTACTTC.

CDR3 protein: CSVADPGELFF. The CDR3 DNA sequence: TGCAGCGTTGCGGACCCCGGGGAGCTGTTTTTT. The chain has TRBV29-1 and TRBJ2-2; D is ambiguous. Germline CDR1 SQVTM, CDR2 ANQGSEA. The CDR3 loop spans 11 amino acids. V lost 4 bases and J 6 bases, leaving 6 bases between the germline ends.

The chain is built from TRBV18 and TRBJ2-2; maybe TRBD2 (5 bases). V lost 3 bases, J lost 6 bases, and 23 bases lay in between. CDR1 KGHSH and CDR2 LQKENI come from the germline V gene. The CDR3 extends over 18 amino acids. CDR3 coding DNA: TGTGCCAGCTCACCGAACCAGGTAGCGCCCGACTCGTCCGGGGAGCTGTTTTTT. It specifies CASSPNQVAPDSSGELFF.

This chain links TRBV11-2 with TRBJ1-1, with a weak D call TRBD1 (5 bases). V was trimmed by 7 bases and J by 3 bases, leaving 15 bases between them. CDR1 is SGHAT, CDR2 FQNNGV, per germline. The CDR3 contains 14 residues. The CDR3 bases are TGTGCCAGCACCGACGACAGAAGGGACACTGAAGCTTTCTTT. Translating gives CASTDDRRDTEAFF.

V gene TRBV27 combines with J gene TRBJ1-5; 10 bases agree with TRBD1. The V gene's germline CDR1 is MNHEY and CDR2 SMNVEV (reference sequence). The V and J ends lost 2 bases and 2 bases, in that order; junction bases with no gene match: 9. CDR3 length equals 18 residues. CDR3 coding DNA: TGTGCCAGCAGTTTAGTGGGGACAGGGGTTTCGGGCAATCAGCCCCAGCATTTT. Translating gives CASSLVGTGVSGNQPQHF.

This sequence joins TRBV10-1 and TRBJ2-7; 10 bases agree with TRBD2. J lost 5 bases, V lost 8 bases, and 9 bases had no gene match. CDR3 length equals 14 residues. Germline V gives CDR1 WNHNN, CDR2 SYGVQD (reference sequence). CDR3 sequence: CASVSGRNGNEQYF. For the CDR3, the DNA is TGCGCCAGCGTTAGCGGGAGGAACGGGAACGAGCAGTACTTC.